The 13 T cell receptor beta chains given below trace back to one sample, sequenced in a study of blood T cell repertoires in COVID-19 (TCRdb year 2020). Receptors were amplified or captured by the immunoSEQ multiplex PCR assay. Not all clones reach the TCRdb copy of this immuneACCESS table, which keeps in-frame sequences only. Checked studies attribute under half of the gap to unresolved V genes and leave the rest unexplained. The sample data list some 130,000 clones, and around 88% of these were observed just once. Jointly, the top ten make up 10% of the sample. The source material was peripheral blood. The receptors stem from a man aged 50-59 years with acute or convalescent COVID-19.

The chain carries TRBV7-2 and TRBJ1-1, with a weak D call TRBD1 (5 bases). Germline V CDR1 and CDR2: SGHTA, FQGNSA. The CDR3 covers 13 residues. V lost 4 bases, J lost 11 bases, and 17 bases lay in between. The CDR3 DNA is TGTGCCAGCAGCTCGGGGGGGACGGGCAGCGCTTTCTTT. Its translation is CASSSGGTGSAFF.

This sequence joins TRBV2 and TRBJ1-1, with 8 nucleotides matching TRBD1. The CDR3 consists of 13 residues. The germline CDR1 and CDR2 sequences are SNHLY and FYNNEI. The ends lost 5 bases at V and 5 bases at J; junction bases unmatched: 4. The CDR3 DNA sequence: TGTGCCAGCAGTCGACAGGGGAGGACTGAAGCTTTCTTT. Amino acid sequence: CASSRQGRTEAFF.

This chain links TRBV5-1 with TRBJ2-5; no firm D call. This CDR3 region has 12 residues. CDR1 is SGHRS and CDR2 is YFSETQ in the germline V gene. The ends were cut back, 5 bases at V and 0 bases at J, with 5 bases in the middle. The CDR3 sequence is CASRRDQETQYF. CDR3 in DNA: TGCGCCAGCAGACGGGACCAAGAGACCCAGTACTTC.

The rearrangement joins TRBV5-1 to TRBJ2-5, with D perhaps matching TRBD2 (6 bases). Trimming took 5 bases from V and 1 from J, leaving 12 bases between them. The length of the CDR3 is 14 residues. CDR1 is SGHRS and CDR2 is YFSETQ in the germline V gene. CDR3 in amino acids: CASRRGSGQETQYF. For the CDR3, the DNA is TGCGCCAGCAGACGGGGGTCGGGCCAAGAGACCCAGTACTTC.

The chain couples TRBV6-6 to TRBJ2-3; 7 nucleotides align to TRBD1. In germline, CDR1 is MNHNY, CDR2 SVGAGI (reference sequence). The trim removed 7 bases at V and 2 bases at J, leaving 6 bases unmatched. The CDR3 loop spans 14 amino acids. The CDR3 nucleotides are TGTGCCAGCACCCAAGGGGGCTACACAGATACGCAGTATTTT. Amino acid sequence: CASTQGGYTDTQYF.

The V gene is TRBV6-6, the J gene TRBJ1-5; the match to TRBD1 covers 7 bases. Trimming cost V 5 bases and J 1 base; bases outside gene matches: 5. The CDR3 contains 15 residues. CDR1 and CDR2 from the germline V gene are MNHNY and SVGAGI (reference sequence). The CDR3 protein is CASSLGGQSNQPQHF. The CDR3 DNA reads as TGTGCCAGCAGTCTCGGGGGACAGAGCAATCAGCCCCAGCATTTT.

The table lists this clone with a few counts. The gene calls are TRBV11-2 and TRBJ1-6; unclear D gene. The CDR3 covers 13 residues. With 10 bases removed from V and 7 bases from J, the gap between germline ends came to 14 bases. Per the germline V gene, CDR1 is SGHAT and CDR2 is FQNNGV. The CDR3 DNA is TGTGCCACCACCAACTTCGGGAATTCACCCCTCCACTTT. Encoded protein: CATTNFGNSPLHF.

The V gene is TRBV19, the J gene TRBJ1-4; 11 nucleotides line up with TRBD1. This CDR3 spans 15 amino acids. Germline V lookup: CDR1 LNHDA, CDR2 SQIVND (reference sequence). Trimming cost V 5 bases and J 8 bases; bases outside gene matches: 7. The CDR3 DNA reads TGTGCCAGTAGTCCCCGGACAGGGGGCGTCGAAAAACTGTTTTTT. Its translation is CASSPRTGGVEKLFF. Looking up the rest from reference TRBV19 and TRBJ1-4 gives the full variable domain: DGGITQSPKYLFRKEGQNVTLSCEQNLNHDAMYWYRQDPGQGLRLIYYSQIVNDFQKGDIAEGYSVSREKKESFPLTVTSAQKNPTAFYLCASSPRTGGVEKLFFGSGTQLSVL.

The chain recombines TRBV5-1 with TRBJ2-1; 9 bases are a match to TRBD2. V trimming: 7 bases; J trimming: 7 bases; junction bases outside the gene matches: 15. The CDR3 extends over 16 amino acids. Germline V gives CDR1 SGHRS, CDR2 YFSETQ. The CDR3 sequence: CASRPGASGGWNEQFF. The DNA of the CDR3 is TGCGCCAGCCGGCCGGGGGCGAGCGGGGGGTGGAATGAGCAGTTCTTC.

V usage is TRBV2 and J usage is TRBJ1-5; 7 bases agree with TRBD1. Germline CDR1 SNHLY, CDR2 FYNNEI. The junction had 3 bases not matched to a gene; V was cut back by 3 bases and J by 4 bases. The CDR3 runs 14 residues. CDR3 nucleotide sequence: TGTGCCAGCAGTGAGACAGGGTCTAATCAGCCCCAGCATTTT. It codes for CASSETGSNQPQHF.

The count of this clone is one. In nucleotides, the CDR3 is TGCGCCAGCAACCTAGACAGCCTAGGGACTGAAGCTTTCTTT. Its translation is CASNLDSLGTEAFF. The genes are TRBV5-1 and TRBJ1-1, with D possibly being TRBD1 (5 bases). Per germline, CDR1 SGHRS and CDR2 YFSETQ. The CDR3 has 14 residues. V was trimmed by 6 bases and J by 5 bases, leaving 17 bases between them.

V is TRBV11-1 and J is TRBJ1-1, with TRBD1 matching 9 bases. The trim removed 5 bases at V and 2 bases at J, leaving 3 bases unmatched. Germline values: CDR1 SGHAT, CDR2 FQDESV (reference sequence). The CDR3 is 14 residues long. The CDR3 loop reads CASSPGQGNTEAFF. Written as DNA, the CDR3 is TGTGCCAGCAGCCCGGGACAGGGAAACACTGAAGCTTTCTTT.

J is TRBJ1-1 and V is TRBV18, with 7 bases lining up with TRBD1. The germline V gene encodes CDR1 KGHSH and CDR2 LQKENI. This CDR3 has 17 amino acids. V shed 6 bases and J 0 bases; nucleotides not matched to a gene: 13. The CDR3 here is CASSLTGQGDMNTEAFF. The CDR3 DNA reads TGTGCCAGCTCCCTGACAGGGCAAGGCGACATGAACACTGAAGCTTTCTTT.